This T cell receptor (beta chain) was documented in a study of cytomegalovirus exposure and HLA in healthy donors. Concerning this clone: As yet, its antigen is unknown.

PCR was performed using 60 Vbeta and 13 Jbeta primers. Repertoires were generated with immunoSEQ multiplex PCR, while TCRdb's copy carries only in-frame clones and drops some. The sample includes 150,000 to 200,000 clones, roughly 78% of them seen just once. Broader study findings: For TCR beta chains, V- and J-gene trimming was later linked to a missense DCLRE1C variant. Researchers catalogued about 160 TCR beta chains as cytomegalovirus-associated.

J was trimmed by 4 bases and V by 8 bases; bases with no gene match: 12. The CDR3 contains 15 residues. Germline CDR1 reads MNHNS; CDR2 reads SASEGT. This chain uses TRBV6-1 with TRBJ2-7, with 9 nucleotides matching TRBD1. Sequenced input: PBMCs. The origin of this receptor is a woman aged 50 to 60 in good health and CMV-seropositive. Here the CDR3 DNA reads TGTGCCAGCGGAACCGGGACAGGGCATATTTACGAGCAGTACTTC. Protein sequence: CASGTGTGHIYEQYF.